This T cell receptor (beta chain) was obtained from a study of T cell changes during pregnancy in multiple sclerosis. Germline assignment: CDR1 LNHDA and CDR2 SQIVND (reference sequence). The CDR3 is 14 residues long. V was shortened by 6 bases and J by 4 bases, with 15 bases between the two germline ends. Clones were read by immunoSEQ multiplex PCR, and TCRdb kept only the in-frame ones, dropping some. The sample holds around 69,000 clones; over 75% are singletons and the top ten take roughly 5.7%. This clone appeared a single time. The J gene is TRBJ1-1, the V gene TRBV19; TRBD1 might be the D (5 bases). The clonotype originates from a female donor with multiple sclerosis, enrolled in a pregnancy study. Sequenced material: CD8+ T cells from peripheral blood mononuclear cells, taken before pregnancy. CDR3 in amino acids: CASSSPGWSTEAFF. The CDR3, as DNA: TGTGCCAGTAGCAGTCCAGGGTGGAGCACTGAAGCTTTCTTT.